Following are 11 T cell receptor beta chains from one sample sequenced in a study of blood T cells in healthy people across ages. The second PCR ran about 6 to 12 cycles with a sample-barcoded 5' primer and J-beta primers. Via MiXCR, TCRdb re-called the 5' RACE reads, giving one row per CDR3 protein. This table has about 670,000 distinct CDR3 sequences, around 43% appearing once. Sequencing used blood. Receptors were obtained from an elderly man in good health.

Only a few counts were recorded for this clonotype. The gene calls are TRBV12-3 or TRBV12-4 and TRBJ1-2, with 7 bases matching TRBD1. There are 14 residues in the CDR3. V lost 3 bases to trimming and J lost 4 bases; unmatched junction nucleotides: 5. The CDR3 DNA is TGTGCCAGCAGTTTCGGGACAGTCTTCTATGGCTACACCTTC. Amino acid sequence: CASSFGTVFYGYTF.

This sequence joins TRBV28 and TRBJ1-4; D call uncertain. Germline-derived CDR1 and CDR2 are MDHEN and SYDVKM. Trimming took off 6 bases at V and 0 bases at J, with 8 bases between the two ends. The length of the CDR3 is 14 residues. This CDR3 is CASRVEATNEKLFF. The DNA for the CDR3 is TGTGCCAGCAGAGTAGAGGCAACTAATGAAAAACTGTTTTTT.

This clonotype has just a few counts. This chain links TRBV7-8 with TRBJ1-5, with a tentative D call TRBD1 (5 bases). V lost 4 bases, J lost 4 bases, and 14 bases lay in between. Germline CDR1 is SGHVS and CDR2 is FQNEAQ. The CDR3 runs 15 residues. This chain's CDR3 is CASSSARGTNQPQHF. The CDR3 DNA sequence: TGTGCCAGCAGCTCCGCTAGGGGTACTAATCAGCCCCAGCATTTT.

The chain recombines TRBV7-3 with TRBJ1-1, with D uncertain. Trimming removed 0 bases from V and 4 bases from J, with 9 bases in between. This CDR3 is built from 14 residues. From germline, CDR1 is SGHTA and CDR2 FQGTGA. The CDR3 DNA is TGTGCCAGCAGCTTAACGGAGGGAAGCACTGAAGCTTTCTTT. Its translation is CASSLTEGSTEAFF. The full variable domain, in which reference TRBV7-3 and TRBJ1-1 provide the parts outside the CDR3, is GAGVSQTPSNKVTEKGKYVELRCDPISGHTALYWYRQSLGQGPEFLIYFQGTGAADDSGLPNDRFFAVRPEGSVSTLKIQRTERGDSAVYLCASSLTEGSTEAFFGQGTRLTVV.

This clonotype was detected a few times. V and J are TRBV24-1 and TRBJ1-5; no firm D call. There are 13 residues in the CDR3. V lost 2 bases to trimming and J lost 4 bases, with 5 bases between them. Germline V gene lookup returns CDR1 KGHDR and CDR2 SFDVKD. The CDR3 DNA reads as TGTGCCACCAGTGATTCCAGGAATCAGCCCCAGCATTTT. It codes for CATSDSRNQPQHF.

This clonotype has just a few counts. This chain joins TRBV7-8 and TRBJ2-5, with 9 bases lining up with TRBD2. The CDR3 covers 18 residues. V shed 2 bases and J 7 bases; nucleotides not matched to a gene: 17. From germline, CDR1 is SGHVS and CDR2 FQNEAQ. DNA for the CDR3: TGTGCCAGCAGCTTATTGACGGTCAGCGGGAGGCTGTTGGGGACCCAGTACTTC. It encodes CASSLLTVSGRLLGTQYF.

V gene TRBV24-1 combines with J gene TRBJ2-1, with 7 bases fitting TRBD1. V trimming: 1 base; J trimming: 8 bases; junction bases outside the gene matches: 7. The CDR3 is 15 residues long. The V gene's germline CDR1 is KGHDR and CDR2 SFDVKD. CDR3: CATSDLGGAEDEQFF. The CDR3 DNA is TGTGCCACCAGTGATTTAGGGGGCGCGGAGGATGAGCAGTTCTTC.

As concerns this clonotype: An end of the junction does not agree with germline; a read error may underlie this. This chain uses TRBV7-2 with TRBJ2-3, with 8 nucleotides matching TRBD2. This CDR3 is 15 amino acids long. CDR1 and CDR2 from the germline V gene are SGHTA and FQGNSA. CDR3 in amino acids: CGSSLTGGAKDTQYF. The CDR3 DNA follows: TGTGGCAGCAGCTTGACCGGGGGGGCCAAAGATACGCAGTATTTT.

Concerning this clonotype: Sequence at one end of the junction differs from germline and may be a read error. The chain links TRBV6-5 to TRBJ1-2, with 7 bases aligning to TRBD1. Per the germline V gene, CDR1 is MNHEY and CDR2 is SVGAGI. CDR3 length: 14 amino acids. The CDR3 is CASSDSQTGLGYTF. CDR3 in DNA: TGTGCCAGCAGTGACTCCCAGACAGGGCTTGGCTACACCTTC.

This clonotype was counted once. The chain combines TRBV18 with TRBJ2-7; D remains unclear. Germline values: CDR1 KGHSH, CDR2 LQKENI. The V end lost 1 base, the J end lost 2 bases, and 12 bases lay between the germline ends. The CDR3 extends over 15 amino acids. The CDR3 nucleotides are TGTGCCAGCTCACCACTTAAGTCAGCACCCTACGAGCAGTACTTC. Its translation is CASSPLKSAPYEQYF.

The chain has TRBV20-1 and TRBJ2-1, with 9 bases aligning to TRBD1. The J call may be wrong; the DNA end is better matched by TRBJ2-7. The CDR3 consists of 16 residues. CDR1 DFQATT and CDR2 SNEGSKA come from the germline V gene (reference sequence). This CDR3 reads CSARRSRDRVDNEQYF. The CDR3 bases are TGCAGTGCTAGACGGAGCCGGGACAGGGTAGACAATGAGCAGTACTTC.